The 21 T cell receptor beta chains presented below share a single source sample, sequenced in a study of T cell responses to AZD1222 COVID-19 vaccine (dated by TCRdb to about 2021). According to the study, the label for this sample's time point signals: about 28 days (+/-7) after the second vaccine dose. The protocol used for the library was the immunoSEQ multiplex PCR assay. TCRdb holds this immuneACCESS table with in-frame rearrangements only. Some clones are missing; in checked studies, unresolved V genes explain under half, and the rest has no known cause. The sample table records under 150,000 clones; about nine tenths of these occur just once. Clones ranked in the top ten supply around 2.5% of the sample. The sample in question was peripheral blood, obtained 28 days after the second AZD1222 dose. The receptor set was obtained from an adult who received the AZD1222 COVID-19 vaccine.

The chain couples TRBV7-6 to TRBJ2-5; no definite D call. Trimming cost V 2 bases and J 5 bases, with 3 bases left between them. In germline, CDR1 is SGHVS, CDR2 FNYEAQ. CDR3 length: 11 amino acids. The CDR3 here is CASSLTETQYF. CDR3 sequence (DNA): TGTGCCAGCAGCTTAACGGAGACCCAGTACTTC.

Only one count was recorded for this clone. The gene calls are TRBV2 and TRBJ2-3; 8 nucleotides agree with TRBD1. CDR1 and CDR2 (germline): SNHLY, FYNNEI. The length of the CDR3 is 17 residues. The ends lost 2 bases at V and 3 bases at J; junction bases unmatched: 10. CDR3 in amino acids: CASSEPGQGAETDTQYF. The CDR3 DNA sequence: TGTGCCAGCAGTGAACCGGGCCAGGGGGCTGAGACAGATACGCAGTATTTT.

The V and J genes are TRBV18 and TRBJ1-6; no reliable D call. The CDR3 sequence is 15 residues long. CDR1 and CDR2 from the germline V gene are KGHSH and LQKENI. Trimming stripped 6 bases from V and 2 bases from J, with 11 bases between. This chain's CDR3 is CASSEGPTYNSPLHF. The CDR3 DNA reads as TGTGCCAGCTCGGAAGGGCCCACCTATAATTCACCCCTCCACTTT. Full variable domain (rest looked up from reference TRBV18 and TRBJ1-6): NAGVMQNPRHLVRRRGQEARLRCSPMKGHSHVYWYRQLPEEGLKFMVYLQKENIIDESGMPKERFSAEFPKEGPSILRIQQVVRGDSAAYFCASSEGPTYNSPLHFGNGTRLTVT.

The V call is TRBV21-1, the J call TRBJ1-2; no check of the table's D call, TRBD1, against the DNA was made. TRBV21-1 is an annotated pseudogene. The CDR3 length is 17 residues. CDR3 sequence: CASSKKGANPQQGGYTF. CDR3 DNA: TGTGCCAGCAGTAAAAAGGGGGCGAACCCGCAACAAGGCGGCTACACCTTC.

The chain uses TRBV5-1 and TRBJ1-2; D perhaps matches TRBD1 (5 bases). Germline CDR1 reads SGHRS; CDR2 reads YFSETQ. The ends were cut back, 4 bases at V and 3 bases at J, with 16 bases in the middle. The CDR3 runs 15 residues. CDR3 in DNA: TGCGCCAGCAGCAACGGTGGGGGAGGCTACTATGGCTACACCTTC. Amino acid sequence: CASSNGGGGYYGYTF.

The chain couples TRBV10-3 to TRBJ2-7, with D hard to call. Germline values: CDR1 ENHRY, CDR2 SYGVKD. CDR3 length: 11 amino acids. The germline V and J ends were trimmed by 5 bases and 4 bases, with 6 bases remaining between them. CDR3 in amino acids: CAISWGYEQYF. In nucleotides, the CDR3 is TGTGCCATCAGTTGGGGTTACGAGCAGTACTTC.

This chain uses TRBV5-1 with TRBJ2-5; 12 bases align to TRBD2. V shed 0 bases and J 5 bases; nucleotides not matched to a gene: 5. Germline values: CDR1 SGHRS, CDR2 YFSETQ. This CDR3 is built from 16 residues. The CDR3 nucleotides are TGCGCCAGCAGCTTGGACCCTCTAGCGGGGGGGGAGACCCAGTACTTC. Its protein product is CASSLDPLAGGETQYF.

The table lists this clone with a count of one. The chain joins TRBV2 to TRBJ1-2; 10 bases align to TRBD1. The CDR3 has 15 residues. Germline CDR1 is SNHLY and CDR2 is FYNNEI. V dropped 6 bases and J dropped 1; count of bases not matched to a gene: 5. The CDR3 nucleotides are TGTGCCAGCAGAGCCCGGGACAGGGGTAACTATGGCTACACCTTC. Its protein product is CASRARDRGNYGYTF.

This sequence joins TRBV7-2 and TRBJ1-1, with 9 bases matching TRBD1. CDR1 and CDR2 from the germline V gene are SGHTA and FQGNSA. The CDR3 loop spans 18 amino acids. With 2 bases clipped from V and 2 bases from J, the junction kept 12 bases outside the gene matches. CDR3 in amino acids: CASSLRAGTGLLNTEAFF. The CDR3 nucleotides are TGTGCCAGCAGCTTACGAGCTGGGACAGGGCTTTTAAACACTGAAGCTTTCTTT.

This chain links TRBV18 with TRBJ1-1; the D gene is possibly TRBD1 (6 bases). With 1 base removed from V and 4 bases from J, the gap between germline ends came to 16 bases. The length of the CDR3 is 16 residues. Germline V gene lookup returns CDR1 KGHSH and CDR2 LQKENI. The CDR3 here is CASSPRSRGSSTEAFF. The CDR3 DNA is TGTGCCAGCTCACCACGTAGCAGGGGATCCTCCACTGAAGCTTTCTTT.

This clone has more than one count but fewer than ten. This chain connects TRBV5-1 to TRBJ2-7; possible D gene TRBD2, 6 bases. Trimming took off 7 bases at V and 5 bases at J, with 19 bases between the two ends. This CDR3 has 14 amino acids. Germline V CDR1 and CDR2: SGHRS, YFSETQ. The CDR3 region has the DNA TGCGCCAGCGGCGAGGAGGGCGTAGTGGACGAGCAGTACTTC. This translates into CASGEEGVVDEQYF. Combining the CDR3 with reference TRBV5-1 and TRBJ2-7 gives the whole variable domain KAGVTQTPRYLIKTRGQQVTLSCSPISGHRSVSWYQQTPGQGLQFLFEYFSETQRNKGNFPGRFSGRQFSNSRSEMNVSTLELGDSALYLCASGEEGVVDEQYFGPGTRLTVT.

The chain employs TRBV7-2 and TRBJ1-2; D is undetermined. Between the trimmed V and J ends, which lost 1 base and 6 bases, there was a span of 9 bases. Germline lookup yields CDR1 SGHTA and CDR2 FQGNSA. There are 13 residues in the CDR3. CDR3 amino acids: CASSLVAGDGYTF. CDR3 sequence (DNA): TGTGCCAGCAGCTTAGTTGCCGGGGATGGCTACACCTTC.

The chain recombines TRBV4-2 with TRBJ1-4; D call uncertain. CDR1 and CDR2 (germline): LGHNA, YNFKEQ. The CDR3 extends over 18 amino acids. Trimming removed 0 bases at V and 4 bases at J, with 18 bases between. The CDR3, as DNA: TGTGCCAGCAGCCAAGACGGGGTACAGCGAGAATTTAATGAAAAACTGTTTTTT. It is translated as CASSQDGVQREFNEKLFF.

The rearrangement uses TRBV4-1 and TRBJ1-5; tentatively, D is TRBD1 (6 bases). V was shortened by 7 bases and J by 1 base, with 14 bases between the two germline ends. This CDR3 comprises 15 residues. CDR1 MGHRA and CDR2 YSYEKL come from the germline V gene. CDR3 protein: CASIGGGVSNQPQHF. In nucleotides, the CDR3 is TGCGCCAGCATAGGGGGAGGGGTAAGCAATCAGCCCCAGCATTTT.

The chain has TRBV4-2 and TRBJ1-6; TRBD1 matches at 7 bases. The CDR3 covers 14 residues. Germline lookup yields CDR1 LGHNA and CDR2 YNFKEQ. Losses at the gene ends were 1 base for V and 9 bases for J; bases not matched to a gene: 3. CDR3 DNA sequence: TGTGCCAGCAGCCAAGTTCAGGGGGGTTCACCCCTCCACTTT. This codes for CASSQVQGGSPLHF.

The chain has TRBV5-4 and TRBJ1-6, with D tentatively TRBD1 (5 bases). Deletions cut 0 bases from V and 1 base from J, with 8 bases between. This CDR3 has 16 residues. Looked up from germline, CDR1 is SGHNT and CDR2 is YYREEE (reference sequence). Here the CDR3 DNA reads TGTGCCAGCAGCTTGGATGCAGGGTCCTATAATTCACCCCTCCACTTT. It specifies CASSLDAGSYNSPLHF.

The gene calls are TRBV6-2 or TRBV6-3 and TRBJ1-4; 8 positions match TRBD1. Looked up from germline, CDR1 is MNHEY and CDR2 is SVGEGT. J was trimmed by 6 bases and V by 5 bases; bases with no gene match: 8. This CDR3 comprises 15 residues. The CDR3 DNA reads as TGTGCCAGCAGTCTCACAGGGGGAAGTGATGAAAAACTGTTTTTT. It codes for CASSLTGGSDEKLFF.

This rearrangement joins TRBV2 to TRBJ1-1; D is perhaps TRBD1 (6 bases). The CDR3 covers 13 residues. Trimming removed 6 bases at V and 4 bases at J, with 12 bases between. The germline CDR1 and CDR2 sequences are SNHLY and FYNNEI. CDR3 amino acids: CASRRGGGTEAFF. The CDR3 DNA sequence: TGTGCCAGCAGGAGGGGAGGGGGCACTGAAGCTTTCTTT.

The rearrangement links TRBV18 to TRBJ1-5, with D uncertain. The CDR3 contains 15 residues. The V gene lost 4 bases and the J gene lost 1 base, with 11 bases spanning the gap. CDR1 and CDR2 from the germline V gene are KGHSH and LQKENI. CDR3 coding DNA: TGTGCCAGCTCACAGGGCCAACAGAGCAATCAGCCCCAGCATTTT. Its translation is CASSQGQQSNQPQHF.

This chain uses TRBV14 with TRBJ1-2; D remains ambiguous. Trimming removed 5 bases from V and 3 bases from J, with 7 bases in between. This CDR3 is built from 12 residues. Germline V CDR1 and CDR2: SGHDN, FVKESK. The CDR3 bases are TGTGCCAGCAGCAGCGCCGACTATGGCTACACCTTC. Its protein product is CASSSADYGYTF.

V and J are TRBV18 and TRBJ1-1; 9 positions match TRBD1. Germline CDR1 is KGHSH and CDR2 is LQKENI. The ends lost 3 bases at V and 5 bases at J; junction bases unmatched: 13. The CDR3 consists of 17 residues. CDR3 residues: CASSPTALDRGNTEAFF. The CDR3 coding sequence is TGTGCCAGCTCACCGACCGCTCTGGACAGGGGCAATACTGAAGCTTTCTTT.